The source of this T cell receptor (beta chain) is a study of molecular identifiers for immune sequencing clone quantification. Study-level background: For replicates, RNA isolated from roughly 20,000 or 100,000 naive CD8 cells was divided into five portions, of which four were sequenced.

Naive CD8 libraries came from around 18,000 to 910,000 sorted cells with 10%, 30% or 50% RNA. CD8+CD4-CCR7+CD45RA+ sorting gave the naive CD8 T cells. This clonotype has at least ten counts. The CDR3 is 15 residues long. J gave up 5 bases and V 5 bases, and 8 bases lay outside the gene matches. Germline CDR1 reads SGHAT; CDR2 reads FQNNGV. Previously described methods and listed TCR primers were used for bulk TCR libraries. TCRdb called the PCR reads again in MiXCR, with one record for every CDR3 protein. Of under 85,000 distinct CDR3 sequences listed, 15% to 20% are singletons. Sequencing was performed on naive CD8+ T cells from blood, with Jurkat cell RNA spiked in. The subset denotes: FACS-sorted CD8+CD4-CCR7+CD45RA+ naive T cells. The source is a human donor in good health. Some libraries in this study had Jurkat cell RNA spiked in. This rearrangement joins TRBV11-2 to TRBJ2-5, with TRBD2 identical over 10 bases. The CDR3 DNA sequence: TGTGCCAGCAGCACGTGGACTAGCGGACCCGAGACCCAGTACTTC. Translating gives CASSTWTSGPETQYF.